This T cell receptor (beta chain) was recorded in a study of blood T cell repertoires in COVID-19. At the level of the study: The United States, Italy and Spain provided the acute and convalescent COVID-19 samples. Sources were T cells, B-cell-depleted T cells, or PBMCs; the material itself was cDNA or gDNA.

Trimming removed 0 bases at V and 3 bases at J, with 12 bases between. The CDR3 sequence is 16 residues long. CDR1 is SGHRS, CDR2 YFSETQ, per germline. How the authors handled the data: Amplified reference gene primers provided the basis for estimating nucleated cell counts. Only in-frame clones appear in the TCRdb table, and some are missing; sequencing was by immunoSEQ multiplex PCR. V and J calls plus clone size are reproduced from that table; the DNA served to infer D and trimming. The sample has roughly 20,000 clones, roughly 86% seen once. This clonotype was obtained from a human donor in a cohort sampled during active COVID-19. The donor label of this sample is uncertain. J is TRBJ2-2 and V is TRBV5-1, with no clear D. The sequenced sample was peripheral blood. DNA for the CDR3: TGCGCCAGCAGCTTGGCCGGGTTCTCCGACACCGGGGAGCTGTTTTTT. This gives the protein CASSLAGFSDTGELFF.